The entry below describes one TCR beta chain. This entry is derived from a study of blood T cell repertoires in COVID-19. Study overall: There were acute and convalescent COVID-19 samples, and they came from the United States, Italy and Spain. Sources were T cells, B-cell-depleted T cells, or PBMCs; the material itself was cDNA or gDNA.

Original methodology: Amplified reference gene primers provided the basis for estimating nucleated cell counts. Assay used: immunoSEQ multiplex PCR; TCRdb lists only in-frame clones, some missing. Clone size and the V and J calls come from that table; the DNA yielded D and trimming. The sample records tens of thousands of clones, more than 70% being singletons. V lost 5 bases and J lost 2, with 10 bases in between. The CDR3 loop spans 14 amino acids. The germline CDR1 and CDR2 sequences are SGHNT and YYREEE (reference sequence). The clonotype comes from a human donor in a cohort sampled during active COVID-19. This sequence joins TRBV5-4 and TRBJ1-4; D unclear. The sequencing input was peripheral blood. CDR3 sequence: CASRPAGTNEKLFF. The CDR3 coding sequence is TGTGCCAGCAGGCCCGCCGGGACTAATGAAAAACTGTTTTTT.